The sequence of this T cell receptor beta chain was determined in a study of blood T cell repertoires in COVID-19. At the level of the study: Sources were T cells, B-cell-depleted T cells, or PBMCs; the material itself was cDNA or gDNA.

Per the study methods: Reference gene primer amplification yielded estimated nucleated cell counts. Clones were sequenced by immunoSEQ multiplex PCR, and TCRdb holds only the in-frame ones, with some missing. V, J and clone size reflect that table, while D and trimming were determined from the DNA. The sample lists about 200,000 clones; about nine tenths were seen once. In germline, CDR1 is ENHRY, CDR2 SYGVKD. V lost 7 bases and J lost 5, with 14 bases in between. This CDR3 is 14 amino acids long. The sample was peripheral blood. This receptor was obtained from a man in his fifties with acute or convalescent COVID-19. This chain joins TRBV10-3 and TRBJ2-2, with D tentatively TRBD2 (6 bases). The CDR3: CAITGTFPTGELFF. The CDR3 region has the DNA TGTGCCATCACTGGGACTTTCCCGACCGGGGAGCTGTTTTTT.